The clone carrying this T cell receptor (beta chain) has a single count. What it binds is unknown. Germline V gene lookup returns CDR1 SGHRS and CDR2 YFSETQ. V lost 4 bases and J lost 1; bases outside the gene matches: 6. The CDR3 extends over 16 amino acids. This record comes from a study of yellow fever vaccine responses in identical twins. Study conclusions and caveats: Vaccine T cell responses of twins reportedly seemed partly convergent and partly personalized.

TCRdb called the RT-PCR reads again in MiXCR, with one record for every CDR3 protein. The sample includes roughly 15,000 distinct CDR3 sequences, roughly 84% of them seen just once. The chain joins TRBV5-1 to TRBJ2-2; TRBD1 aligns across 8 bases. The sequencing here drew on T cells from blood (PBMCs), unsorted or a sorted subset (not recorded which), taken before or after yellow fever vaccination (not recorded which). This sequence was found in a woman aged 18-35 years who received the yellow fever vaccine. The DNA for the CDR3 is TGCGCCAGCAGCCCCCCCGGGACAGGGAACACCGGGGAGCTGTTTTTT. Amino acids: CASSPPGTGNTGELFF.